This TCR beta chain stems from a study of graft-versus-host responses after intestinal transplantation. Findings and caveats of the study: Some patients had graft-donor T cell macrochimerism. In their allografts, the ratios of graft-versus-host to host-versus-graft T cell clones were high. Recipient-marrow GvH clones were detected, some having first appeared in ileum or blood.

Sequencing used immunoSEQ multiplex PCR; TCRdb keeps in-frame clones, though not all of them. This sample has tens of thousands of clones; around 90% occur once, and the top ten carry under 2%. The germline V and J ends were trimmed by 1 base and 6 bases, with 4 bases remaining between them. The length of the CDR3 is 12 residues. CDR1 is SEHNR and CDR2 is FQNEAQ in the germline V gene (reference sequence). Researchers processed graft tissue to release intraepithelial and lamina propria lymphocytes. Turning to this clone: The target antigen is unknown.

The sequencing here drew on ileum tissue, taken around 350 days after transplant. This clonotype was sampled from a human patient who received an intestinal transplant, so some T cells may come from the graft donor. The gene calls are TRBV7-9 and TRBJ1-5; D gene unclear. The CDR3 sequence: CASSLEGQPQHF. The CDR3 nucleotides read TGTGCCAGCAGCTTAGAAGGTCAGCCCCAGCATTTT.